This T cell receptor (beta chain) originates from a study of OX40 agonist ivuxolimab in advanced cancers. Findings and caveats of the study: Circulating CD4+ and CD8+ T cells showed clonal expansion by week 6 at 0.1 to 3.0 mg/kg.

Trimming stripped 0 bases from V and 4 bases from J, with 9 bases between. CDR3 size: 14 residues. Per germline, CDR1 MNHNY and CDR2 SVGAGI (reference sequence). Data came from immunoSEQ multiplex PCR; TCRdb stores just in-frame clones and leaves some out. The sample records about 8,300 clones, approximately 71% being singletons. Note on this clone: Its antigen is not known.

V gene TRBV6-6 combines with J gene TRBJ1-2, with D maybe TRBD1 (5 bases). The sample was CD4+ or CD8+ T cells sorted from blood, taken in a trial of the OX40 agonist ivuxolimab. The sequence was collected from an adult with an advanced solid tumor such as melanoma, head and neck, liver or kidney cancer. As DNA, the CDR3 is TGTGCCAGCAGTTACTCAGGGACTTCCTATGGCTACACCTTC. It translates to CASSYSGTSYGYTF.